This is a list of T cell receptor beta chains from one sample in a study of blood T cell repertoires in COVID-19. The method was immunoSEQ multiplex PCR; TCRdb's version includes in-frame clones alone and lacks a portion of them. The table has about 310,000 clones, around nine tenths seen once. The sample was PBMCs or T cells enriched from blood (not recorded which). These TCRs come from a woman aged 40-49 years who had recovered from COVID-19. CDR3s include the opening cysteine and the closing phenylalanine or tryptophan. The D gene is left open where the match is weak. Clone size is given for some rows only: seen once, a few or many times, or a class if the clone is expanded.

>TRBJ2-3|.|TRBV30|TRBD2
CAWSFSSGGAGDTQYF
TGTGCCTGGAGTTTTTCTAGCGGGGGGGCCGGAGATACGCAGTATTTT
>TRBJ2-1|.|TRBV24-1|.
CATSDLLNEQFF
TGTGCCACCAGTGATTTGTTAAATGAGCAGTTCTTC
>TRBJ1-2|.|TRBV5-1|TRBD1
CASSLADRADNYGYTF
TGCGCCAGCAGCTTGGCGGACAGGGCGGACAACTATGGCTACACCTTC
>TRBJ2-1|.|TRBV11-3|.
CASSLSPRSGNEQFF
TGTGCCAGCAGCTTAAGCCCTAGGTCCGGCAATGAGCAGTTCTTC
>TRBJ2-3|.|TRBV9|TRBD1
CASSVGQGAADTQYF
TGTGCCAGCAGCGTAGGGCAGGGGGCAGCAGATACGCAGTATTTT
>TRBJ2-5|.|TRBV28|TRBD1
CASSFRDRGPTETQYF
TGTGCCAGCAGTTTCCGGGACAGGGGCCCAACCGAGACCCAGTACTTC
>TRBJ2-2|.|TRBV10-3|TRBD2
CASVSGRDTGELFF
TGTGCCTCTGTTAGCGGGAGAGATACCGGGGAGCTGTTTTTT
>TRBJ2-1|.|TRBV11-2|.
CASSSRGDEQFF
TGTGCCAGCAGCTCCCGGGGAGATGAGCAGTTCTTC
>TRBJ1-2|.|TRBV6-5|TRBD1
CASRDRGLHGYTF
TGTGCCAGCAGGGACAGGGGTCTGCATGGCTACACCTTC
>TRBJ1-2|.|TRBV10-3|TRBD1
CAISTAGQGNGYTF
TGTGCCATCAGCACTGCGGGACAGGGCAATGGCTACACCTTC
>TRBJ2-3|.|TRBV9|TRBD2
CASSVQYSGRAADTQYF
TGTGCCAGCAGCGTACAGTATAGCGGGAGGGCAGCAGATACGCAGTATTTT
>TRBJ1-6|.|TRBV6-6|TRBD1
CASSIGTVGIHF
TGTGCCAGCAGCATAGGGACAGTCGGAATCCACTTT
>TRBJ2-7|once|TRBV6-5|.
CASSYSTGYEQYF
TGTGCCAGCAGTTACTCGACAGGTTACGAGCAGTACTTC
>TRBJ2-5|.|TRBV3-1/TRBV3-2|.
CASSQDSNGETQYF
TGTGCCAGCAGCCAAGACTCGAACGGTGAGACCCAGTACTTC
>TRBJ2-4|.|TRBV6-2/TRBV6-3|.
CASSRGSLAKNIQYF
TGTGCCAGCAGTAGGGGGAGCCTAGCCAAAAACATTCAGTACTTC
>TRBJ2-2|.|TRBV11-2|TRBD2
CASSLVGGTFTGELFF
TGTGCCAGCAGCTTAGTGGGAGGGACTTTTACCGGGGAGCTGTTTTTT
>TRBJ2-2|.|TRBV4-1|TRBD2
CASSSAGAERTGELFF
TGCGCCAGCAGTTCAGCGGGGGCCGAGAGAACCGGGGAGCTGTTTTTT
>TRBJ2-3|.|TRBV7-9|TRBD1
CASSQGQGADTQYF
TGTGCCAGCAGCCAAGGACAGGGTGCGGATACGCAGTATTTT
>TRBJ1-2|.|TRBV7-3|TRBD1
CASGQTGVYGYTF
TGTGCCAGCGGGCAGACAGGGGTCTATGGCTACACCTTC
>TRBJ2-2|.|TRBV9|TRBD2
CASSVASSGNTGELFF
TGTGCCAGCAGCGTAGCCTCTAGCGGGAACACCGGGGAGCTGTTTTTT
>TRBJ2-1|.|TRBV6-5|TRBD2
CASSRLAGVYNEQFF
TGTGCCAGCAGCCGGCTAGCGGGGGTGTACAATGAGCAGTTCTTC
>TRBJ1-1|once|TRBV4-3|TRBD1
CASSQDEAGGTEAFF
TGCGCCAGCAGCCAAGATGAAGCAGGGGGGACTGAAGCTTTCTTT
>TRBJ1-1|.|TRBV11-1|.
CASSPRRNTEAFF
TGTGCCAGCAGCCCGCGAAGGAACACTGAAGCTTTCTTT
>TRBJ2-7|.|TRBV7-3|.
CASSQDSSSYEQYF
TGTGCCAGCAGCCAAGACAGTTCCTCCTACGAGCAGTACTTC
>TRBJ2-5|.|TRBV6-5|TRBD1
CASSYRDRDRKTQYF
TGTGCCAGCAGTTATAGGGACAGGGATCGGAAGACCCAGTACTTC
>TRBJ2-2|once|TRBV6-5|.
CASKGANTGELFF
TGTGCCAGCAAGGGGGCGAACACCGGGGAGCTGTTTTTT
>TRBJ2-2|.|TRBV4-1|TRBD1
CASSLWLPGTVNTGELFF
TGCGCCAGCAGCCTTTGGCTCCCAGGGACAGTGAACACCGGGGAGCTGTTTTTT
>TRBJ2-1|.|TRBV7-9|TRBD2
CASSLTSGGTSYNEQFF
TGTGCCAGCAGCTTGACTAGCGGGGGGACCTCCTACAATGAGCAGTTCTTC
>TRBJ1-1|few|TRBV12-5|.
CASGLTGNEAFF
TGTGCTAGTGGGTTGACAGGAAATGAAGCTTTCTTT
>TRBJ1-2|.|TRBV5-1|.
CASVRDKPNYGYTF
TGCGCCAGCGTCAGGGACAAGCCTAACTATGGCTACACCTTC
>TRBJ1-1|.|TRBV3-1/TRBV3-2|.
CASSQPSGVANTEAFF
TGTGCCAGCAGCCAACCGAGCGGGGTGGCGAACACTGAAGCTTTCTTT
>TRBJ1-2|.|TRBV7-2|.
CASSLTGSLFYGYTF
TGTGCCAGCAGCTTAACAGGGTCCCTTTTCTATGGCTACACCTTC
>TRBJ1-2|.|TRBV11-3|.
CASSLDWYGRDGYTF
TGTGCCAGCAGCTTAGACTGGTATGGCAGGGATGGCTACACCTTC
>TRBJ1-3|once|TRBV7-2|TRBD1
CASSPWDSLGNTIYF
TGTGCCAGCAGCCCCTGGGACAGCCTTGGAAACACCATATATTTT
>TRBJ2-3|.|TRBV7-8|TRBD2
CASSPAGVGIDTQYF
TGTGCCAGCAGCCCAGCGGGAGTTGGTATAGATACGCAGTATTTT
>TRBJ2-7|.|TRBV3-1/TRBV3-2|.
CASSQGVSRYEQYF
TGTGCCAGCAGCCAAGGAGTCTCGAGGTACGAGCAGTACTTC
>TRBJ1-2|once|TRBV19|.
CASSIGEFHGYTF
TGTGCCAGTAGTATCGGAGAATTCCATGGCTACACCTTC
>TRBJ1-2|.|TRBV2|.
CASSEGQGYGYTF
TGTGCCAGCAGTGAAGGGCAGGGATATGGCTACACCTTC
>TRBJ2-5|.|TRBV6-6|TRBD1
CASSYGQGWETQYF
TGTGCCAGCAGTTACGGACAGGGGTGGGAGACCCAGTACTTC
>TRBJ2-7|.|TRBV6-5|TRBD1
CASSTPGTGYEQYF
TGTGCCAGCAGTACCCCCGGGACAGGCTACGAGCAGTACTTC
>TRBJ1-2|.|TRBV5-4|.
CASSLEGQTHLGYTF
TGTGCCAGCAGCTTGGAAGGACAGACTCATCTTGGCTACACCTTC
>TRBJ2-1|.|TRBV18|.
CASSPRGGGQLNEQFF
TGTGCCAGCTCACCACGGGGCGGGGGCCAGTTAAATGAGCAGTTCTTC
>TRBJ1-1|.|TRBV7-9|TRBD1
CASSPGTGVGTEAFF
TGTGCCAGCAGCCCGGGGACAGGGGTCGGGACTGAAGCTTTCTTT
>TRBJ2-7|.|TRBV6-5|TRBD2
CASSYGLASDGYEQYF
TGTGCCAGCAGTTACGGACTAGCCTCCGACGGGTACGAGCAGTACTTC
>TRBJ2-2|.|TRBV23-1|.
CANTGYPGVFANTGELFF
TGCGCCAACACGGGGTATCCAGGTGTGTTCGCGAACACCGGGGAGCTGTTTTTT
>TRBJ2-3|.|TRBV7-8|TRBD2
CASSLRAGGPADTQYF
TGTGCCAGCAGCCTACGGGCGGGAGGGCCTGCAGATACGCAGTATTTT
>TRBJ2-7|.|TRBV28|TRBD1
CASSPPGQGDYEQYF
TGTGCCAGCAGTCCACCGGGACAGGGGGACTACGAGCAGTACTTC
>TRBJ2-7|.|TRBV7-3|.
CASSLTGNEQYF
TGTGCCAGCAGCTTAACGGGCAACGAGCAGTACTTC
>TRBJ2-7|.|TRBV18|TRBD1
CASTKTSGTGGAYEQYF
TGTGCCAGCACTAAAACCTCGGGGACAGGGGGCGCCTACGAGCAGTACTTC
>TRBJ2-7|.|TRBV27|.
CASSPTFAYEQYF
TGTGCCAGCAGTCCTACTTTTGCCTACGAGCAGTACTTC
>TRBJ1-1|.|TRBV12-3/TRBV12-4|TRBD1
CASSLQGSTEAFF
TGTGCCAGCAGCCTACAGGGGAGCACTGAAGCTTTCTTT
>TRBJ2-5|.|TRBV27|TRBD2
CASSLSLAGMVLETQYF
TGTGCCAGCAGTTTATCTCTAGCGGGAATGGTTTTAGAGACCCAGTACTTC
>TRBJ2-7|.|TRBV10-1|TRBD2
CASSESAGGAYEQYF
TGCGCCAGCAGTGAGTCAGCGGGAGGAGCCTACGAGCAGTACTTC